These T cell receptor beta chains were read from a single sample in a study of T cell responses to AZD1222 COVID-19 vaccine. Using immunoSEQ multiplex PCR, the repertoire was profiled, and TCRdb retains in-frame clones only, with some absent. The data hold 140,000 to 150,000 clones, with 70% to 90% observed a single time. The material sequenced was peripheral blood, taken 28 days after the second dose of the MenACWY control vaccine. These receptors all stem from an adult who received the MenACWY meningococcal vaccine as a control. CDR3s include the opening cysteine and the closing phenylalanine or tryptophan. A D gene is named only where the DNA matches it firmly. Size tells how often a clone was seen (once, few, many) or the class of an expanded clone, and some rows leave it out.

TRBJ1-3	TRBV5-4	.	.	CASSLFSGNTIYF	TGTGCCAGCAGCTTGTTTTCCGGAAACACCATATATTTT
TRBJ1-3	TRBV28	.	.	CASTLLNTIYF	TGTGCCAGCACCCTCCTTAACACCATATATTTT
TRBJ2-3	TRBV9	few	.	CASSLNSAADTQYF	TGTGCCAGCAGCCTAAACAGCGCCGCAGATACGCAGTATTTT
TRBJ1-5	TRBV28	.	.	CASSRQEGQPQHF	TGTGCCAGCAGTAGACAGGAAGGCCAGCCCCAGCATTTT
TRBJ1-1	TRBV5-1	.	.	CASSLALGALATEAFF	TGCGCCAGCAGCTTGGCACTGGGGGCGCTGGCCACTGAAGCTTTCTTT
TRBJ1-1	TRBV4-1	.	TRBD1	CATGGVRGTEAFF	TGCGCCACAGGGGGGGTAAGGGGCACTGAAGCTTTCTTT
TRBJ1-5	TRBV19	.	.	CASSIDWYQPQHF	TGTGCCAGTAGTATAGATTGGTATCAGCCCCAGCATTTT
TRBJ2-7	TRBV3-1/TRBV3-2	.	.	CASSKGAAYEQYF	TGTGCCAGCAGCAAAGGGGCAGCCTACGAGCAGTACTTC
TRBJ1-5	TRBV4-3	once	TRBD1	CASSLTGTNQPQHF	TGCGCCAGCAGCCTGACAGGGACCAATCAGCCCCAGCATTTT
TRBJ1-4	TRBV25-1	.	TRBD1	CASRGQGASEKLFF	TGTGCCAGCAGGGGACAGGGGGCGAGTGAAAAACTGTTTTTT
TRBJ2-4	TRBV6-5	.	TRBD2	CASSSAGTRYDIQYF	TGTGCCAGCAGTTCCGCCGGGACTAGATACGACATTCAGTACTTC
TRBJ2-1	TRBV6-1	.	TRBD2	CASSGTSGGGAYNEQFF	TGTGCCAGCAGTGGAACTAGCGGGGGCGGGGCCTACAATGAGCAGTTCTTC
TRBJ2-7	TRBV25-1	.	.	CASSEPQQVGDEQYF	TGTGCCAGCAGTGAACCACAGCAAGTTGGCGACGAGCAGTACTTC
TRBJ2-5	TRBV5-1	.	TRBD1	CASSWSGTGGQETQYF	TGCGCCAGCAGCTGGTCCGGGACAGGGGGGCAAGAGACCCAGTACTTC
TRBJ2-5	TRBV5-1	.	.	CASSLVGQGETQYF	TGCGCCAGCAGCTTGGTCGGTCAGGGGGAGACCCAGTACTTC
TRBJ2-5	TRBV11-2	.	TRBD1	CASTRGTEQETQYF	TGTGCCAGCACCCGAGGGACAGAGCAAGAGACCCAGTACTTC
TRBJ1-1	TRBV11-2	.	.	CASSLLRGTEAFF	TGTGCCAGCAGCTTGTTGCGGGGCACTGAAGCTTTCTTT
TRBJ2-5	TRBV11-3	.	.	CASSFQYQETQYF	TGTGCCAGCAGCTTCCAATACCAAGAGACCCAGTACTTC
TRBJ1-5	TRBV19	once	TRBD1	CASSIVTGGRGNQPQHF	TGTGCCAGTAGTATCGTTACAGGGGGTAGGGGCAATCAGCCCCAGCATTTT
TRBJ2-1	TRBV7-2	.	.	CASSPLGGSSYNEQFF	TGTGCCAGCAGCCCGCTAGGGGGGAGCTCCTACAATGAGCAGTTCTTC
TRBJ1-6	TRBV7-9	.	.	CASSSRTGDNSPLHF	TGTGCCAGCAGCTCGAGGACGGGAGACAATTCACCCCTCCACTTT
TRBJ2-1	TRBV27	.	.	CASSFIGSSYNEQFF	TGTGCCAGCAGTTTTATTGGGAGCTCCTACAATGAGCAGTTCTTC
TRBJ2-5	TRBV7-9	.	.	CASSPRQGETQYF	TGTGCCAGCAGCCCCCGGCAGGGAGAGACCCAGTACTTC
TRBJ1-1	TRBV18	.	TRBD1	CASSPGTVGEAFF	TGTGCCAGCTCCCCCGGGACAGTTGGGGAAGCTTTCTTT
TRBJ2-2	TRBV29-1	once	TRBD2	CSARPGTSGTGELFF	TGCAGCGCCCGTCCCGGGACTAGCGGCACCGGGGAGCTGTTTTTT
TRBJ2-7	TRBV18	once	TRBD1	CASSLLKGQGTSSYEQYF	TGTGCCAGCTCACTTTTGAAAGGACAGGGGACAAGCTCCTACGAGCAGTACTTC
TRBJ1-2	TRBV30	.	.	CAWSVLGGYGYTF	TGTGCCTGGAGTGTATTAGGGGGCTATGGCTACACCTTC
TRBJ2-2	TRBV5-5	.	.	CASSLVAGELFF	TGTGCCAGCAGCTTAGTTGCCGGGGAGCTGTTTTTT
TRBJ1-4	TRBV28	.	.	CASSSLSPVEKLFF	TGTGCCAGCAGTTCTCTTTCGCCCGTTGAAAAACTGTTTTTT
TRBJ1-5	TRBV4-1	.	TRBD1	CASSRGGGDQPQHF	TGCGCCAGCAGCCGAGGGGGCGGGGATCAGCCCCAGCATTTT
TRBJ2-3	TRBV2	few	.	CASEKSRADTQYF	TGTGCCAGCGAGAAGAGTAGGGCAGATACGCAGTATTTT
TRBJ1-1	TRBV29-1	.	.	CSVVFLPGGNTEAFF	TGCAGCGTTGTTTTTCTACCCGGAGGGAACACTGAAGCTTTCTTT
TRBJ1-1	TRBV6-5	.	.	CASRKGALPQAFF	TGTGCCAGCAGGAAGGGCGCCTTACCCCAAGCTTTCTTT
TRBJ2-2	TRBV7-2	.	.	CASSLGLNTGELFF	TGTGCCAGCAGCCTGGGACTGAACACCGGGGAGCTGTTTTTT
TRBJ2-2	TRBV24-1	.	TRBD1	CATRGQAGTGELFF	TGTGCCACCAGGGGACAGGCGGGCACCGGGGAGCTGTTTTTT
TRBJ1-1	TRBV13	few	.	CASSLDYKRGLNTEAFF	TGTGCCAGCAGCTTAGATTATAAGCGGGGGCTGAACACTGAAGCTTTCTTT
TRBJ1-6	TRBV11-3	.	TRBD1	CASSLGGQVNSPLHF	TGTGCCAGCAGCTTAGGAGGACAGGTTAATTCACCCCTCCACTTT
TRBJ1-3	TRBV29-1	.	.	CSAKKAADNSPYF	TGCAGCGCTAAGAAGGCGGCGGACAACTCTCCCTATTTT
TRBJ1-5	TRBV5-1	few	.	CASSPRGGSQPQHF	TGCGCCAGCAGCCCGAGGGGCGGCAGTCAGCCCCAGCATTTT
TRBJ1-2	TRBV19	.	.	CASSSEVPLYGYTF	TGTGCCAGTAGTTCTGAGGTCCCTCTCTATGGCTACACCTTC